Listed below are T cell receptor beta chains from one sample, sequenced in a study of Graves' ophthalmopathy and Graves' hyperthyroidism. TCRdb redid the calling of the multiplex PCR reads with MiXCR, one entry per CDR3 protein. The top ten hold 9.8% of the sample, which has approximately 500,000 distinct CDR3 sequences, roughly 14% seen once. Sequencing used blood. These receptors all stem from a woman aged 30 to 39 with Graves' ophthalmopathy. Both conserved end residues are part of each CDR3. Each record gives: V gene, clone size, J gene, D gene, CDR3 DNA, CDR3 protein. D genes are given only for firm matches. Not all rows give a size; the values are once, few, many and, for expanded clones, a class.

>TRBV15|many|TRBJ2-5|-
TGTGCCACCCGCCAATATCCGCAAGAGACCCAGTACTTC
CATRQYPQETQYF
>TRBV11-2|-|TRBJ2-2|TRBD2
TGTGCCAGCAGCTCACAAGCGGGGATGAACACCGGGGAGCTGTTGTTT
CASSSQAGMNTGELLF
>TRBV28|many|TRBJ2-7|TRBD1
TGTGCCAGCAGGGACAGGCGATACGAGCAGTACTTC
CASRDRRYEQYF
>TRBV9|many|TRBJ1-3|-
TGTGCCAGCAGCGCCATGGTCGGGGCTGGAAACACCATATATTTT
CASSAMVGAGNTIYF
>TRBV6-1|many|TRBJ2-7|TRBD1
TGTGCCAGCAGCTTCCTACAGGGGAACGAGCAGTACTTC
CASSFLQGNEQYF
>TRBV28|many|TRBJ2-7|-
TGTGCCAGCAGTTTACTAGGGTCCCAGGTCTACGAGCAGTACTTC
CASSLLGSQVYEQYF
>TRBV12-3/TRBV12-4|-|TRBJ2-3|TRBD1
TGTGCCAGCAGTTTCGGACCGGACAGGGGTTTGACAGATACGCAGTATTTT
CASSFGPDRGLTDTQYF
>TRBV6-1|many|TRBJ1-2|-
TGTGCCAGCAGGGAGACAGGCTATGGCTACACCTTC
CASRETGYGYTF
>TRBV20-1|many|TRBJ1-2|-
TGCAGTGCACCTTTTTACTATGGCTACACCTTC
CSAPFYYGYTF
>TRBV6-2/TRBV6-3|many|TRBJ1-1|-
TGTGCCAGCAGTTACAGGGGATTGTTCACTGAAGCTTTCTTT
CASSYRGLFTEAFF
>TRBV2|many|TRBJ2-7|-
TGTGCCACTGGCGGCGGCGAGCAGTACTTC
CATGGGEQYF
>TRBV12-3/TRBV12-4|-|TRBJ1-2|-
TGTGCCAGCAGCCGTACGACAGATTATGGCTACACCTTC
CASSRTTDYGYTF
>TRBV19|many|TRBJ2-7|-
TGTGCCAGTAGTATAGTGGAGCGGTCCTACGAGCAGTACTTC
CASSIVERSYEQYF
>TRBV6-5|-|TRBJ1-1|-
TGTGCCAGCAGTTACCGCCTCGGTACTGAAGCTTTCTTT
CASSYRLGTEAFF
>TRBV29-1|-|TRBJ2-7|TRBD2
TGCAGCGTTGAAGAAACGGGAGGGGGGGAGCAGTACTTC
CSVEETGGGEQYF
>TRBV12-3/TRBV12-4|many|TRBJ1-3|-
TGTGCCAGCAGTGTACGAACTGGAAACACCATATATTTT
CASSVRTGNTIYF
>TRBV4-1|-|TRBJ2-2|TRBD2
TGCGCCAGCAGCCCCGGACTAGCGGGGGGGAACACCGGGGAGCTGTGTTTT
CASSPGLAGGNTGELCF
>TRBV12-3/TRBV12-4|many|TRBJ1-6|-
TGTGCCAGCAGCCTTAGTTCGTCACCCCTCCACTTT
CASSLSSSPLHF
>TRBV3-1|few|TRBJ1-1|-
TGTGCCAGCAGCCAGGGGGGCTGGGACACTGAAGCTTTCTTT
CASSQGGWDTEAFF
>TRBV10-3|many|TRBJ1-1|-
TGTGCCATCAGTGAGTCGCGGGGGATGAACACTGAAGCTTTCTTT
CAISESRGMNTEAFF
>TRBV12-5|few|TRBJ2-2|-
TGTGCTAGTGGTTTCATGACAGGAACGAACACCGGGGAGCTGTTTTTT
CASGFMTGTNTGELFF
>TRBV6-5|many|TRBJ2-7|-
TGTGCCAGCAGTTACCGTAAGGGGCTTCCAGGCTACGAGCAGTACTTC
CASSYRKGLPGYEQYF
>TRBV4-1|many|TRBJ2-5|TRBD2
TGCGCCAGCAGGCGACTAGCGGGGGAACGAGAGACCCAGTACTTC
CASRRLAGERETQYF
>TRBV5-1|-|TRBJ2-5|-
TGCGCCAGCAGCTTAGACCCCGGTTTACAAGAGACCCAGTACTTC
CASSLDPGLQETQYF
>TRBV6-1|-|TRBJ2-2|-
TGTGTCAGCAGTGCTCACCTTAGGGCGGAGCTGTTTTTT
CVSSAHLRAELFF
>TRBV6-1|many|TRBJ2-2|TRBD2
TGTGCCAGCAGGGCTAGCGGGAGGGCCGGGGAGCTGTTTTTT
CASRASGRAGELFF
>TRBV4-1|many|TRBJ1-5|TRBD1
TGCGCCAGCAGCCCAAGGGGGCGGGCGGGTGATCAGCCCCAGCATTTT
CASSPRGRAGDQPQHF
>TRBV6-4|many|TRBJ1-2|-
TGTGCCAGCAGTGACAATTCCCCTAACTATGGCTACACCTTC
CASSDNSPNYGYTF
>TRBV6-1|once|TRBJ1-1|TRBD1
TGTGCCAGCGGGACAGGGGCCGAGAACACTGAAGCTTTCTTT
CASGTGAENTEAFF
>TRBV10-3|many|TRBJ2-7|TRBD2
TGTGCCATCAGTGAGTCTTTAGCGGGGGGTCGGTCCTACGAGCAGTACTTC
CAISESLAGGRSYEQYF
>TRBV29-1|many|TRBJ1-1|-
TGCAGCGTACAGGGACGGATGAACACTGAAGCTTTCTTT
CSVQGRMNTEAFF
>TRBV24-1|many|TRBJ1-1|-
TGTGCCACCAGGGCCAAAGGGGCAATGAACACTGAAGCTTTCTTT
CATRAKGAMNTEAFF
>TRBV5-1|-|TRBJ2-4|-
TGCGCCAGCAGCTTGGGGGCAGGGGCCAAAAACATTAAGTACTTC
CASSLGAGAKNIKYF